This TCR beta chain was captured in a study of T cell responses to AZD1222 COVID-19 vaccine. With regard to this clone: Its antigen is undetermined. Other nucleotide sequences from this sample produce the same CDR3.

There are 12 residues in the CDR3. CDR1 and CDR2 (germline): LNHDA, SQIVND (reference sequence). V lost 6 bases and J 8 bases, leaving 13 bases between the germline ends. Clones were sequenced by immunoSEQ multiplex PCR, and TCRdb holds only the in-frame ones, with some missing. The table shows roughly 120,000 clones, with around 86% occurring only once. Study-level findings and limits: Unmutated variant regions are reportedly the target of nearly half of TCRs that are spike-specific.

The chain is built from TRBV19 and TRBJ1-2; weak D call: TRBD1 (6 bases). The origin of this receptor is an adult in good health. The sequences come from peripheral blood, collected on day 0 of AZD1222 vaccination. In DNA, the CDR3 is TGTGCCAGTAGCACACGACAGGCGGGCTACACCTTC. It yields the protein CASSTRQAGYTF. Variable domain in full (rest from reference TRBV19 and TRBJ1-2): DGGITQSPKYLFRKEGQNVTLSCEQNLNHDAMYWYRQDPGQGLRLIYYSQIVNDFQKGDIAEGYSVSREKKESFPLTVTSAQKNPTAFYLCASSTRQAGYTFGSGTRLTVV.